The entry that follows covers one TCR beta chain sequence. Its binding antigen is unknown. No much larger clone is present one base from it, and per-base qualities are unavailable. The data were taken from a study of identical twins (dated by TCRdb to about 2016). General notes on the study: The study deep-sequenced TCR alpha and beta repertoires from monozygotic twins, unrelated adults of various ages and cord blood to test whether fetal clonotypes persist. To rule out contamination, the twin experiments were replicated at different times with different library preparation protocols. Points the paper makes about the study in general: Recombination models systematically underestimated out-of-frame TCR alpha sharing in monozygotic twins but agreed with sharing between unrelated individuals. Because the same donors could not be followed over many years, the conclusions depended on cross-sectional statistical analysis. Compared with coincidental sharing between unrelated individuals, out-of-frame TCR alpha sequences shared between twins showed an excess of sequences with low generation probability. Abundant cord blood beta clonotypes carried fewer insertions; young adult naive repertoires showed a weaker similar trend, while memory repertoires showed none. Zero-insertion analyses could be partly confounded by invariant T cells such as MAIT and iNKT, although diverse VJ usage argued against such confounding for most clonotypes. Excess twin sharing in beta out-of-frame sequences was weaker because fewer shared sequences lowered the signal-to-noise ratio.

Every donor was a healthy Caucasian. Three pairs of female monozygotic twins, all aged about 18 to 29 years, made up the twin cohort. RNA for TCR libraries was isolated from peripheral blood mononuclear cells. The protocol used for the library was 5' RACE. TCRdb shows the sequencer as Illumina HiSeq 2000. Template switching introduced a universal primer binding site; the final cDNA contained a unique molecular identifier, enabling accurate counting of TCR cDNA molecules. First-strand cDNA for TCR alpha and beta chains was synthesized from specific primers in the conserved constant-segment region. To control for contamination, every cDNA library was double barcoded, receiving both a SMART-Mk sample barcode and Illumina barcodes. TruSeq adapter sequences, together with Illumina sample barcodes, were added in two successive PCR steps. The Illumina HiSeq platform was used with custom primers to sequence TCR alpha and beta cDNA libraries. The study's processing was this. Raw reads were processed with MiGEC to extract unique molecular identifiers, and MiXCR was used to determine CDR3 positions. For each individual, recombination models were inferred using an EM algorithm with the repgenHMM and IGoR tools. Shared clonotype analysis was performed with the tcR package in R, normalizing sharing by the product of cloneset sizes. Out-of-frame nonproductive sequences were analyzed to study raw recombination free of thymic and clonal selection effects. TCRdb cleaned the public reads at Q25 with fastp, built clones with MiXCR and kept in-frame beta chains. For every CDR3 protein sequence, its rows merge into one entry that carries the most common genes and DNA. The V and J calls shown here were made by TCRdb, not taken from the authors' results. The sample table contains hundreds of thousands of distinct CDR3 sequences; only one count was recorded for around 8.3% of them. The ten largest make up 0.98% of the sample.

The CDR3 measures 16 amino acids from cysteine to phenylalanine. Left in the record is the CDR3 DNA by itself, 48 bases read in frame from the first base. Clipping removes 3 bases from V and 6 bases from J, with 8 as the unmatched junction base count. Based on the germline V gene, the CDR1 and CDR2 sequences are KGHSH and LQKENI. The sample also formed part of further work on yellow fever vaccine responses in identical twins. Per that second paper: According to the authors, the vaccine-induced T cell response in identical twins seemed to be partly convergent and partly specific to each individual. In identical twins, the study followed T cell clones that responded to the vaccine with precision.

The receptor was isolated from a woman between 18 and 29 years old in good health. Recombination linked TRBV18 to TRBJ2-1; the junction holds 10 bases that match TRBD1. Source material: PBMCs. This receptor has the CDR3 CASSPRQGQGSNEQFF. In nucleotide form, the sequence is TGTGCCAGCTCACCGCGCCAGGGACAGGGGTCCAATGAGCAGTTCTTC.